The 5 T cell receptor beta chains below were found in one sample sequenced in a study of shared clonotypes between healthy human individuals. Data came from immunoSEQ multiplex PCR; TCRdb stores just in-frame clones and leaves some out. The data contain about 750,000 clones, more than 85% of them singletons. Only CD45RO-negative cells positively selected for CCR7 counted as naive CD8 cells, so terminally differentiated effector memory CD45RA+ cells were excluded. What was sequenced was naive CD8+ T cells sorted from blood. These receptors were obtained from a man aged 30-40 years in good health.

The V gene is TRBV28, the J gene TRBJ2-7; TRBD1 aligns across 8 bases. Germline lookup yields CDR1 MDHEN and CDR2 SYDVKM. The ends lost 7 bases at V and 1 base at J; junction bases unmatched: 9. CDR3 length: 15 residues. As DNA, the CDR3 is TGTGCCAGCACCACGTTACGGGACAGGTCCTACGAGCAGTACTTC. It specifies CASTTLRDRSYEQYF.

The V call is TRBV5-4, the J call TRBJ2-3; D not resolved. Germline CDR1 is SGHNT and CDR2 is YYREEE (reference sequence). The CDR3 is made up of 15 amino acids. The V gene lost 0 bases and the J gene lost 0 bases, with 8 bases spanning the gap. CDR3 protein: CASSLAQLSTDTQYF. CDR3 nucleotide sequence: TGTGCCAGCAGCTTGGCTCAGCTGAGCACAGATACGCAGTATTTT.

This chain joins TRBV27 and TRBJ1-2; D is uncertain. Germline V lookup: CDR1 MNHEY, CDR2 SMNVEV (reference sequence). Trimming pared 2 bases from V and 6 bases from J, leaving 10 bases between. This CDR3 comprises 13 residues. As DNA, the CDR3 is TGTGCCAGCAGTTTAACGGGGATCCATGGCTACACCTTC. This sequence encodes CASSLTGIHGYTF.

J is TRBJ1-1 and V is TRBV14, with a weak D call TRBD1 (5 bases). The ends were cut back, 6 bases at V and 5 bases at J, with 16 bases in the middle. The germline gives CDR1 SGHDN, CDR2 FVKESK. The CDR3 extends over 14 amino acids. CDR3 protein: CASRERQPRTEAFF. The CDR3 region has the DNA TGTGCCAGCAGAGAAAGACAGCCGCGGACTGAAGCTTTCTTT. The complete variable domain, with remaining parts taken from reference TRBV14 and TRBJ1-1, reads EAGVTQFPSHSVIEKGQTVTLRCDPISGHDNLYWYRRVMGKEIKFLLHFVKESKQDESGMPNNRFLAERTGGTYSTLKVQPAELEDSGVYFCASRERQPRTEAFFGQGTRLTVV.

This clone was counted at least ten times. The chain links TRBV5-1 to TRBJ2-2; no definite D call. The CDR3 extends over 15 amino acids. Germline V gene lookup returns CDR1 SGHRS and CDR2 YFSETQ. The V end lost 1 base, the J end lost 3 bases, and 10 bases lay between the germline ends. The CDR3 DNA reads TGCGCCAGCAGCTTGTCTTTTCCGGACACCGGGGAGCTGTTTTTT. Its translation: CASSLSFPDTGELFF.